This TCR beta chain originates from a study of follicular helper T cells after annual influenza vaccination. Study-level findings and limits: Each annual vaccination recalled recurring oligoclonal ICOS+CD38+ cTfh clonotypes. Most later recoveries of Day 7 ICOS+CD38+ clones were ICOS-CD38- cTfh.

From germline, CDR1 is GTSNPN and CDR2 SVGIG (reference sequence). The CDR3 covers 12 residues. V lost 5 bases to trimming and J lost 3 bases, with 8 bases between them. Documented time point: 2015-2016 season, pre-vaccination. Between 40 and 100 mL of blood was drawn per time point. This clone has only one observation. Its antigen is not identified. Survey level resolution was used for TCRB sequencing. The protocol was immunoSEQ multiplex PCR, while the TCRdb copy is restricted to in-frame clones and leaves out a portion. Counted here are approximately 6,200 clones, roughly 85% occurring once; the ten biggest clones make up around 1.1%.

Sequencing used CXCR5+ CD38- circulating T follicular helper cells from blood, obtained on the day of influenza vaccination. The subset is: circulating Tfh, non-naive CD4+CXCR5+PD-1+ (ICOS+CD38+ or ICOS-CD38-). The rearrangement links TRBV30 to TRBJ1-3; no definite D call. The receptor was isolated from an adult who received the influenza vaccine. The DNA for the CDR3 is TGTGCCTGGTCCGGAGTTGGAAACACCATATATTTT. Its protein product is CAWSGVGNTIYF. Variable domain in full (rest from reference TRBV30 and TRBJ1-3): SQTIHQWPATLVQPVGSPLSLECTVEGTSNPNLYWYRQAAGRGLQLLFYSVGIGQISSEVPQNLSASRPQDRQFILSSKKLLLSDSGFYLCAWSGVGNTIYFGEGSWLTVV.